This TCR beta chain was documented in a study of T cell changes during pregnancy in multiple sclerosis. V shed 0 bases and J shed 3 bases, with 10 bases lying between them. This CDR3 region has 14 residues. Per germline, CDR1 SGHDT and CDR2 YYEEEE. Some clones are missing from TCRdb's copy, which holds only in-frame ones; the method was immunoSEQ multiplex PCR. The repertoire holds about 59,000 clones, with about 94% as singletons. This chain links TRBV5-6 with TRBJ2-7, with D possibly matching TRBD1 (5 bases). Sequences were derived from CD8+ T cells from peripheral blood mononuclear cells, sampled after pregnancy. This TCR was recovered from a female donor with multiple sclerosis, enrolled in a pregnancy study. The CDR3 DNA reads TGTGCCAGCAGCTTGGTGGACATGGACTACGAGCAGTACTTC. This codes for CASSLVDMDYEQYF. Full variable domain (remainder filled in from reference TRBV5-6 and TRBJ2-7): DAGVTQSPTHLIKTRGQQVTLRCSPKSGHDTVSWYQQALGQGPQFIFQYYEEEERQRGNFPDRFSGHQFPNYSSELNVNALLLGDSALYLCASSLVDMDYEQYFGPGTRLTVT.